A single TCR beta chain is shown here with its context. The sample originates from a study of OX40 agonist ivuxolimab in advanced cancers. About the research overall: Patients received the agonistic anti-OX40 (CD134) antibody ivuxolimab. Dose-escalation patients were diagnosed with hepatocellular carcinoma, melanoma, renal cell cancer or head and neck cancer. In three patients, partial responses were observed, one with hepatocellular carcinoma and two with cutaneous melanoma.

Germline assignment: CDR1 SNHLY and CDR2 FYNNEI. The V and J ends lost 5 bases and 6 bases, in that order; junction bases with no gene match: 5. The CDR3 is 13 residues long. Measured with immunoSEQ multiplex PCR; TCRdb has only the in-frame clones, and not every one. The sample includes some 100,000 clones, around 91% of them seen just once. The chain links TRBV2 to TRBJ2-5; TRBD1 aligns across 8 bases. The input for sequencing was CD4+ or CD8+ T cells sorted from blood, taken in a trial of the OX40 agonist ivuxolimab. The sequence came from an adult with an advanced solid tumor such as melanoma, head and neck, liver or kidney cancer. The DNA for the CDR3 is TGTGCCAGCAGTTCCGACAGGGGACAGACCCAGTACTTC. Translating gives CASSSDRGQTQYF.